Detailed here is one T cell receptor (beta chain). This specimen belongs to a study of blood T cell repertoires in COVID-19. Across the study: Nucleic acid was either cDNA or gDNA, and it came from T cells, B-cell-depleted T cells, or PBMCs.

How the authors handled the data: Reference gene primer amplification gave estimated nucleated cell counts. Clones were sequenced by immunoSEQ multiplex PCR, and TCRdb holds only the in-frame ones, with some missing. V and J calls and clone size are those listed in that table; D and trimming were worked out from the DNA. This sample has approximately 250,000 clones, with about 86% found just once. The CDR3 sequence is 16 residues long. The junction had 15 bases not matched to a gene; V was cut back by 3 bases and J by 8 bases. Germline CDR1 and CDR2: DFQATT and SNEGSKA (reference sequence). Sequenced input: peripheral blood. The V and J genes are TRBV20-1 and TRBJ2-4; 8 bases match TRBD1. The receptor was isolated from a young man with active or convalescent COVID-19. The CDR3 sequence is CSASPLTGGSPYIQYF. For the CDR3, the DNA is TGCAGTGCTAGTCCCCTTACAGGGGGGTCTCCCTACATTCAGTACTTC.